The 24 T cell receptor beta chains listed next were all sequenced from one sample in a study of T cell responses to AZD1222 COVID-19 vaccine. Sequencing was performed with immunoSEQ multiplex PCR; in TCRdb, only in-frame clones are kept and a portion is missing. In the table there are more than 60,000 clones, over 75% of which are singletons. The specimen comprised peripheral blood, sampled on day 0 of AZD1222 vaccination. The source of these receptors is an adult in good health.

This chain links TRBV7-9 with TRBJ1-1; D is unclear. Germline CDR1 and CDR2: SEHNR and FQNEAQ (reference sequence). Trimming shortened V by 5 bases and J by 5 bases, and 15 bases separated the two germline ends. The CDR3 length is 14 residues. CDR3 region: CASSEVGLGTEAFF. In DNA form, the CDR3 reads TGTGCCAGCAGCGAAGTCGGGCTGGGGACTGAAGCTTTCTTT.

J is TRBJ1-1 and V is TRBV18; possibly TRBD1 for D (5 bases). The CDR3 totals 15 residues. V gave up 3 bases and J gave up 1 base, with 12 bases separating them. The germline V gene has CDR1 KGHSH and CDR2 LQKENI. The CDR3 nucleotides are TGTGCCAGCTCACCGAGGGACTTGCCGAACACTGAAGCTTTCTTT. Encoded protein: CASSPRDLPNTEAFF.

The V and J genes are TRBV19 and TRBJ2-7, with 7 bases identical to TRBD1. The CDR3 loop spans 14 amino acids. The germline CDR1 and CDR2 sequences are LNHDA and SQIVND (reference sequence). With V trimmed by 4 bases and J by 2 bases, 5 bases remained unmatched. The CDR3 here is CASSRDRAAYEQYF. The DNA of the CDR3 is TGTGCCAGTAGTAGAGACAGGGCCGCCTACGAGCAGTACTTC.

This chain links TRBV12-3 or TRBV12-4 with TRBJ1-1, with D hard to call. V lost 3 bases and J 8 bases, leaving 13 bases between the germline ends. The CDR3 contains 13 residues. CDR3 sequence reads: CASSFVSSSEAFF. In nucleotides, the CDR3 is TGTGCCAGCAGTTTCGTTAGTTCCTCCGAAGCTTTCTTT.

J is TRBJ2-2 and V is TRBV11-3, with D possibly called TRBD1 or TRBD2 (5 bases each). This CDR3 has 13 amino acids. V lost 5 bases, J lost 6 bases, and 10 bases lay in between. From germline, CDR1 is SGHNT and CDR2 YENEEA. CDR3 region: CASSRGTSGELFF. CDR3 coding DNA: TGTGCCAGCAGCAGAGGGACGTCCGGGGAGCTGTTTTTT. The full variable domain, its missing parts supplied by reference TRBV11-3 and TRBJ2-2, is EAGVVQSPRYKIIEKKQPVAFWCNPISGHNTLYWYLQNLGQGPELLIRYENEEAVDDSQLPKDRFSAERLKGVDSTLKIQPAELGDSAVYLCASSRGTSGELFFGEGSRLTVL.

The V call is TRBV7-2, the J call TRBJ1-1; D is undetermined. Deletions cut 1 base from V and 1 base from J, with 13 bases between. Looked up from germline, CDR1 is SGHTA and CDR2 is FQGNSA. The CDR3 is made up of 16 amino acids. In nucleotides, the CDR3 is TGTGCCAGCAGCTTAGACGGGTCCGTGGGGAACACTGAAGCTTTCTTT. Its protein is CASSLDGSVGNTEAFF.

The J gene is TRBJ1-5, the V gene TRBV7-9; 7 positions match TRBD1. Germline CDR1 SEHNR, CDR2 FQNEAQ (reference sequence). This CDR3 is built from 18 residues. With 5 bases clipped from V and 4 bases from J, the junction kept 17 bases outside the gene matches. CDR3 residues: CASSPRGTEPFPNQPQHF. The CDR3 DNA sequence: TGTGCCAGCAGCCCCCGGGGGACAGAGCCCTTCCCAAATCAGCCCCAGCATTTT.

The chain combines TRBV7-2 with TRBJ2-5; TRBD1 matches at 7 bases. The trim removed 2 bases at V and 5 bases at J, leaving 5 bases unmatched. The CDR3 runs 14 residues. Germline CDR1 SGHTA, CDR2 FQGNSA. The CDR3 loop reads CASSLRTGGETQYF. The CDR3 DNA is TGTGCCAGCAGCTTACGGACAGGCGGTGAGACCCAGTACTTC.

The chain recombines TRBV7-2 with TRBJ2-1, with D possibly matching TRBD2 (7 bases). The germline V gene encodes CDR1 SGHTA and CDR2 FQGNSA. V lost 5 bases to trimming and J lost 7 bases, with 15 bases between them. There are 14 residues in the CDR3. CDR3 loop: CASSTRGAGNEQFF. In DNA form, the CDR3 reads TGTGCCAGCAGCACTCGGGGGGCGGGGAATGAGCAGTTCTTC.

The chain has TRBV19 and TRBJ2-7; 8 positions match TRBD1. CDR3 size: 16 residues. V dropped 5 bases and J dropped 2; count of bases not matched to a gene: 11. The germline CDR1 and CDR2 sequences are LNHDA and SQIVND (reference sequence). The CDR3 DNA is TGTGCCAGTAGTGCCATCGACAGGGGAAAACCCTACGAGCAGTACTTC. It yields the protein CASSAIDRGKPYEQYF.

Here the CDR3 DNA reads TGTGCCAGCAGTGAATTCGGCAGAGAGATCTATGGCTACACCTTC. Residues: CASSEFGREIYGYTF. V usage is TRBV25-1 and J usage is TRBJ1-2; D uncertain. Germline CDR1 reads MGHDK; CDR2 reads SYGVNS. The V and J ends lost 1 base and 4 bases respectively, with 13 bases between them. The CDR3 has 15 amino acids.

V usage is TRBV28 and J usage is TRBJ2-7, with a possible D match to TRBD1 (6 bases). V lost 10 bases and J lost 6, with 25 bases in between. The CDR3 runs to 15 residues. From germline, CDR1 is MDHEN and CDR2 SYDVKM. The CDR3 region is CANLRKDSDGGEQYF. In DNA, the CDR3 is TGTGCCAACCTACGAAAGGACAGCGATGGGGGCGAGCAGTACTTC.

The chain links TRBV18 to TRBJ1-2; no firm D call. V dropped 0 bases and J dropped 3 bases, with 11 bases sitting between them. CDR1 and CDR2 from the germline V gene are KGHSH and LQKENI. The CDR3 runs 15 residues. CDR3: CASSPPGGLDYGYTF. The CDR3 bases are TGTGCCAGCTCACCACCTGGCGGGCTTGACTATGGCTACACCTTC.

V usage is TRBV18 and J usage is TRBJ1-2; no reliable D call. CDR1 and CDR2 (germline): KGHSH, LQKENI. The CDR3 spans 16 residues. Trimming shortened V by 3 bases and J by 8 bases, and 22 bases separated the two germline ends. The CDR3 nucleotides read TGTGCCAGCTCACCCGGAAATTTGTTGGGCAGCGAGGGCTACACCTTC. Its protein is CASSPGNLLGSEGYTF.

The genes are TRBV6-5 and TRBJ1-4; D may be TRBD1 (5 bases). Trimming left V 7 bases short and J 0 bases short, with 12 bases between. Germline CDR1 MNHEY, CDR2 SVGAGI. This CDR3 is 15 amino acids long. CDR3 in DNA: TGTGCCAGCACCTACGGGGGGTCAACTAATGAAAAACTGTTTTTT. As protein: CASTYGGSTNEKLFF.

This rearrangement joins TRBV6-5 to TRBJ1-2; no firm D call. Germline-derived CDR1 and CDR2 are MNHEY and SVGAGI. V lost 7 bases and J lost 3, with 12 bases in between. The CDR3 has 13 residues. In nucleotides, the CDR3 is TGTGCCAGCACTCTACAGCGAGACTATGGCTACACCTTC. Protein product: CASTLQRDYGYTF.

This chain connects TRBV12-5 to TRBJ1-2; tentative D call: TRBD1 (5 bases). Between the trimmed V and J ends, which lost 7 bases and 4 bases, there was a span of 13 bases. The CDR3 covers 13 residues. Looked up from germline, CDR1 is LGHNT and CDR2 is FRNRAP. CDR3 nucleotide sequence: TGTGCTAGTGTTGCCGGGGCCCGCTATGGCTACACCTTC. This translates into CASVAGARYGYTF. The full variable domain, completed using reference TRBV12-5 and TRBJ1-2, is DARVTQTPRHKVTEMGQEVTMRCQPILGHNTVFWYRQTMMQGLELLAYFRNRAPLDDSGMPKDRFSAEMPDATLATLKIQPSEPRDSAVYFCASVAGARYGYTFGSGTRLTVV.

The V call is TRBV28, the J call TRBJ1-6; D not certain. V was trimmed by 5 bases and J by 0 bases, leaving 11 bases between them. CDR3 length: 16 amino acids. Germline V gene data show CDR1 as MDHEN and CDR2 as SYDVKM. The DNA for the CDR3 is TGTGCCAGCAGTCCGAGTGGTAGCTCCTATAATTCACCCCTCCACTTT. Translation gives CASSPSGSSYNSPLHF.

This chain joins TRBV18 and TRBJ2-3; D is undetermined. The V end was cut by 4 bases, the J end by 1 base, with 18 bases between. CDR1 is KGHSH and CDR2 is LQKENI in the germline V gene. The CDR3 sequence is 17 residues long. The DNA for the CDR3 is TGTGCCAGCTCACTTGCCGGGTCGAGAAGGGGCACAGATACGCAGTATTTT. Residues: CASSLAGSRRGTDTQYF.

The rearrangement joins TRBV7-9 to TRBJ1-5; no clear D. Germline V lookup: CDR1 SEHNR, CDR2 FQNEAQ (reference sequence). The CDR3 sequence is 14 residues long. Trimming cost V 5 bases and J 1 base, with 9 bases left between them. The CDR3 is CASSRLGSNQPQHF. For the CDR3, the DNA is TGTGCCAGCAGCCGATTGGGAAGCAATCAGCCCCAGCATTTT. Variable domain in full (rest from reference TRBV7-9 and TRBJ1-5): DTGVSQNPRHKITKRGQNVTFRCDPISEHNRLYWYRQTLGQGPEFLTYFQNEAQLEKSRLLSDRFSAERPKGSFSTLEIQRTEQGDSAMYLCASSRLGSNQPQHFGDGTRLSIL.

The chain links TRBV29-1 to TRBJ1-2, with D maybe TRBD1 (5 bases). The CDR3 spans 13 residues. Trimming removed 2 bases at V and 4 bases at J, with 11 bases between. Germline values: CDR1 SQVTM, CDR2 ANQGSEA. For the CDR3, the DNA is TGCAGCGTTGAAAGGGGCGCTGGCTATGGCTACACCTTC. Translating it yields CSVERGAGYGYTF.

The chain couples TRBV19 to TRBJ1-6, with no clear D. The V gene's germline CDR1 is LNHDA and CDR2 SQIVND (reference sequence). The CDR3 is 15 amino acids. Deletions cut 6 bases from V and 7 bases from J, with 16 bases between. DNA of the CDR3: TGTGCCAGTAGGATCTCAGGAACGAAAAATTCACCCCTCCACTTT. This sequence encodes CASRISGTKNSPLHF.

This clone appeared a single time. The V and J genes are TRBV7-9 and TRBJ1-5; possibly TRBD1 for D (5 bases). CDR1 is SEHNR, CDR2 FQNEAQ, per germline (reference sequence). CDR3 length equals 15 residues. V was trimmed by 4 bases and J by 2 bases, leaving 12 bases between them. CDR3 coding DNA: TGTGCCAGCAGCTCAGACGGAGGGGGCAATCAGCCCCAGCATTTT. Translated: CASSSDGGGNQPQHF.

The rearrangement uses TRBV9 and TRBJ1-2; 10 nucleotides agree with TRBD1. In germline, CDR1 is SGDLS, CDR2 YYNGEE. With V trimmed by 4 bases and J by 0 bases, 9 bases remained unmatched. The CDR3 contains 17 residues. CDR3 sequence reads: CASSPSTGGEANYGYTF. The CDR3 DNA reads TGTGCCAGCAGCCCTTCGACAGGGGGCGAAGCTAACTATGGCTACACCTTC. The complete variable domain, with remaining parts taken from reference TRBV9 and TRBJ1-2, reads DSGVTQTPKHLITATGQRVTLRCSPRSGDLSVYWYQQSLDQGLQFLIQYYNGEERAKGNILERFSAQQFPDLHSELNLSSLELGDSALYFCASSPSTGGEANYGYTFGSGTRLTVV.